This TCR beta chain stems from a study of T cells in Graves' hyperthyroidism and ophthalmopathy. Study as a whole: The authors collected peripheral blood at initial diagnosis, before any treatment.

Whole-study results and caveats: Through a model of 13 V-J features, ophthalmopathy was separated from stable hyperthyroidism.

The CDR3 regions of TCR beta were amplified from RNA transcripts. The TCR CDR3 first-round RT-PCR relied on the HTBI primer set. TCRdb itself ran the multiplex PCR reads through MiXCR, one entry per CDR3 protein. The data hold 250,000 to 350,000 distinct CDR3 sequences, with 16% observed a single time. At least ten counts were recorded for this clonotype. Its cognate antigen is unknown. If no ophthalmopathy progression occurred within 18 months, Graves' hyperthyroidism was stable. Thyroid ultrasound and orbital computed tomography, with clinical symptoms and serum thyroxine and TRAb, informed diagnoses. Per the germline V gene, CDR1 is SGHRS and CDR2 is YFSETQ. The CDR3 spans 16 residues. V was clipped by 4 bases and J by 6 bases; unmatched bases: 10.

The sequencing input was blood. This clonotype originated in a man aged 30 to 45 with Graves' hyperthyroidism. The V and J genes are TRBV5-1 and TRBJ2-3; TRBD2 matches 11 bases. The CDR3, as DNA: TGCGCCAGCAGCATGACTAGCGGGACGGTTGGCGATACGCAGTATTTT. This encodes CASSMTSGTVGDTQYF.